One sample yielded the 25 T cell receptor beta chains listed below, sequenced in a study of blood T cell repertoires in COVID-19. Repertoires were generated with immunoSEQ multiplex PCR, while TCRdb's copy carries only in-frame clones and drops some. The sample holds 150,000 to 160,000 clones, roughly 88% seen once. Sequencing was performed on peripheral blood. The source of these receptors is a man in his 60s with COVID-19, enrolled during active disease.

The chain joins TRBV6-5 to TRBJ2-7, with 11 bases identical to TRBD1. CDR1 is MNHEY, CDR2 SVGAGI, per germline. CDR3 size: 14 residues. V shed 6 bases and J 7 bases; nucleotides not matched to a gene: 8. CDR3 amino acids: CASRPGQGAGEQYF. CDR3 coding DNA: TGTGCCAGCAGGCCCGGACAGGGGGCAGGGGAGCAGTACTTC.

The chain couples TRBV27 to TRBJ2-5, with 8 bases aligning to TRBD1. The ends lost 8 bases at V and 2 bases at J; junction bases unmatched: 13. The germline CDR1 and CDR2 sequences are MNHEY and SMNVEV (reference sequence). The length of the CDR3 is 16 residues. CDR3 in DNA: TGTGCCAGCGGAGGAAGGACAGGGACGGGACAAGAGACCCAGTACTTC. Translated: CASGGRTGTGQETQYF.

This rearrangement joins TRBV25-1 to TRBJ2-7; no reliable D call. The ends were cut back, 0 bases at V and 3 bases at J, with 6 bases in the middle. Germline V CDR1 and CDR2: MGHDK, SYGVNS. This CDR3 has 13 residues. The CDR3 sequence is CASSEYSYYEQYF. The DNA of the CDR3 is TGTGCCAGCAGTGAATATTCCTACTACGAGCAGTACTTC.

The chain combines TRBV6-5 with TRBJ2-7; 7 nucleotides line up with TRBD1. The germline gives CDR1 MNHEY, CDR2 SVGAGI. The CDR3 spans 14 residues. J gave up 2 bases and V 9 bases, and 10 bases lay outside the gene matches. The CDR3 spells CASKGDSLTYEQYF. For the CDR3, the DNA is TGTGCCAGTAAGGGGGACAGTCTTACCTACGAGCAGTACTTC.

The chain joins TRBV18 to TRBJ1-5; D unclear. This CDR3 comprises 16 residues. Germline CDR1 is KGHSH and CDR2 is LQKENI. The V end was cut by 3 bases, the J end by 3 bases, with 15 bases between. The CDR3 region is CASSPSVLSPNQPQHF. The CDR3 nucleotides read TGTGCCAGCTCACCCTCCGTCCTGAGTCCCAATCAGCCCCAGCATTTT.

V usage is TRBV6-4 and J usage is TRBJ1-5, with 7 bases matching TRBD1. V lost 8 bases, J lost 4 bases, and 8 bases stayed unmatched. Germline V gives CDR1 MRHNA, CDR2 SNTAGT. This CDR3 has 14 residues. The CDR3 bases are TGTGCCAGCGCCGGGACAGTGAGGAATCAGCCCCAGCATTTT. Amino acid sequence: CASAGTVRNQPQHF.

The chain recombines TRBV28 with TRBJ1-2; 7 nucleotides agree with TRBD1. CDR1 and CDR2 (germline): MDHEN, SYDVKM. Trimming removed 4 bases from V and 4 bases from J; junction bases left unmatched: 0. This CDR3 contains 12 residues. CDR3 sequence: CASSWDSYGYTF. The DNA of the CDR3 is TGTGCCAGCAGTTGGGACAGCTATGGCTACACCTTC.

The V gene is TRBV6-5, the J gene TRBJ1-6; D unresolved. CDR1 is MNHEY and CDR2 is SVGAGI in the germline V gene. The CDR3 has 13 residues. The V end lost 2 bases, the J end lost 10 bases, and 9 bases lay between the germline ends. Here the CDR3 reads CASSYNPRSPLHF. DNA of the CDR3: TGTGCCAGCAGTTACAATCCCAGATCACCCCTCCACTTT.

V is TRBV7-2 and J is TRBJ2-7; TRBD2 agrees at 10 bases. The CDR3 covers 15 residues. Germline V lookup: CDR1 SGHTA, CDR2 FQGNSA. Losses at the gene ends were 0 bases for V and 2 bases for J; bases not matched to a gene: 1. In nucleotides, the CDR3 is TGTGCCAGCAGCTTAGCTAGCGGGGGGACCTACGAGCAGTACTTC. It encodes CASSLASGGTYEQYF.

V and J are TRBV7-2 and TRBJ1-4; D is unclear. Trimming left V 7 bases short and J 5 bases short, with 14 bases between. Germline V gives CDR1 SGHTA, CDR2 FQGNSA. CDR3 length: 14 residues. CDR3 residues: CASKAVAANEKLFF. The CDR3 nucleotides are TGTGCCAGCAAAGCGGTGGCAGCAAATGAAAAACTGTTTTTT.

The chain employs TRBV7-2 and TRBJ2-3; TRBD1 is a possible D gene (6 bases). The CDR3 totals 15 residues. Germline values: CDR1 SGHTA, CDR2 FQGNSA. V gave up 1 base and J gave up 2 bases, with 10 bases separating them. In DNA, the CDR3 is TGTGCCAGCAGCTTAGGGACAGTTCCCACAGATACGCAGTATTTT. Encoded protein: CASSLGTVPTDTQYF. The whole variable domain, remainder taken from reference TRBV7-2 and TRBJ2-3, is GAGVSQSPSNKVTEKGKDVELRCDPISGHTALYWYRQSLGQGLEFLIYFQGNSAPDKSGLPSDRFSAERTGGSVSTLTIQRTQQEDSAVYLCASSLGTVPTDTQYFGPGTRLTVL.

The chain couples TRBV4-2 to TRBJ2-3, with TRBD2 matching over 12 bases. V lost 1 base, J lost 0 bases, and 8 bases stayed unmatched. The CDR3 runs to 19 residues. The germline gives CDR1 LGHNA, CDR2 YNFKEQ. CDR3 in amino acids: CASSQASGLAGSSTDTQYF. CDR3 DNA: TGTGCCAGCAGCCAAGCTAGTGGACTAGCGGGGTCTAGCACAGATACGCAGTATTTT.

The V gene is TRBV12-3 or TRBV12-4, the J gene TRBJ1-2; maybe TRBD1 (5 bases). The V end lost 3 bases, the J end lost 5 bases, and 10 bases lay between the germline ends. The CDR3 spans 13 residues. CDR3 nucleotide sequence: TGTGCCAGCAGTTTTGGGACTGTTTATGGCTACACCTTC. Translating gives CASSFGTVYGYTF.

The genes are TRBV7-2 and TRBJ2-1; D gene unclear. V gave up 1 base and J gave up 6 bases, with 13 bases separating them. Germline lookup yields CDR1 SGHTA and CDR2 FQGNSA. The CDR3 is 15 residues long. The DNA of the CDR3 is TGTGCCAGCAGCTTAGAGGAGTTCAGAGGCAATGAGCAGTTCTTC. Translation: CASSLEEFRGNEQFF.

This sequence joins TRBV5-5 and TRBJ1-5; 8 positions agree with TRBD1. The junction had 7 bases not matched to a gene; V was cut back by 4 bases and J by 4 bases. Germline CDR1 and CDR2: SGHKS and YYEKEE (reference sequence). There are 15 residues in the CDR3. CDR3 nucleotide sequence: TGTGCCAGCAGCGGGCTGACAGGGGCAAATCAGCCCCAGCATTTT. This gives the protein CASSGLTGANQPQHF.

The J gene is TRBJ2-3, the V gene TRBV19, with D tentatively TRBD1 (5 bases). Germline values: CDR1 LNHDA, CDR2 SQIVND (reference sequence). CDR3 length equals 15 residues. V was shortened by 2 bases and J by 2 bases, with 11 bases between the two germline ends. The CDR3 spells CASSISLGPTDTQYF. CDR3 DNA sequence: TGTGCCAGTAGTATAAGCTTGGGGCCCACAGATACGCAGTATTTT.

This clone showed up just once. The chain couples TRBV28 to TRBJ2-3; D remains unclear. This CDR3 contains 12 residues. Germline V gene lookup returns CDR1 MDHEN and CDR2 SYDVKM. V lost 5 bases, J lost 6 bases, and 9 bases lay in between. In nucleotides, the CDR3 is TGTGCCAGCAGTCCAGGTTCGGATACGCAGTATTTT. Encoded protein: CASSPGSDTQYF.

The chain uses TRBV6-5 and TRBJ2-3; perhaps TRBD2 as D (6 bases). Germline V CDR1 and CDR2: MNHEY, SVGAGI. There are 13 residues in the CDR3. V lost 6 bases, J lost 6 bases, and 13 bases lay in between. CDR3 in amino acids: CASSPGLPDTQYF. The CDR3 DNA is TGTGCCAGCAGCCCAGGACTACCGGATACGCAGTATTTT.

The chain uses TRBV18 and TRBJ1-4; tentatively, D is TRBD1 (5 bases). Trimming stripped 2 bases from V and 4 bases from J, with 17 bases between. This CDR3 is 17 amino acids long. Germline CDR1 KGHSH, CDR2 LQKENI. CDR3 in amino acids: CASSPIISTGGNEKLFF. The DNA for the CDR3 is TGTGCCAGCTCACCAATTATAAGCACAGGCGGTAATGAAAAACTGTTTTTT.

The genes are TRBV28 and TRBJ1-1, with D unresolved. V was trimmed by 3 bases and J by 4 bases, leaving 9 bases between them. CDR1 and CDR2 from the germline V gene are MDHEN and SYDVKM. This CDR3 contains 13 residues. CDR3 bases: TGTGCCAGCAGTTTTTCCCTCCTCACTGAAGCTTTCTTT. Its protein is CASSFSLLTEAFF.

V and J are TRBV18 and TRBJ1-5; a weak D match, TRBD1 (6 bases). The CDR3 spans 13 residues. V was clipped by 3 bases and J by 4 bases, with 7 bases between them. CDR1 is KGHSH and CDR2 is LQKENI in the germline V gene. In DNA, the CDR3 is TGTGCCAGCTCACCTGGACAGAATCAGCCCCAGCATTTT. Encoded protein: CASSPGQNQPQHF.

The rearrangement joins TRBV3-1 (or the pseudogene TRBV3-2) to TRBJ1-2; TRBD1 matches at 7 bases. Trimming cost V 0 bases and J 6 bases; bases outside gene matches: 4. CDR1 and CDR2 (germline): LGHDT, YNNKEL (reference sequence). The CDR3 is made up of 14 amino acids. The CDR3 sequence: CASSQDLGGHGYTF. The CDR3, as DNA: TGTGCCAGCAGCCAAGATCTAGGGGGCCATGGCTACACCTTC.

The CDR3 loop reads CASKRSRTGDQPQHF. CDR3 nucleotide sequence: TGCGCCAGCAAACGATCGAGGACAGGGGATCAGCCCCAGCATTTT. This chain joins TRBV4-3 and TRBJ1-5; 9 bases agree with TRBD1. Germline trimming cut 7 bases from V and 5 bases from J; bases unmatched to any gene: 9. The CDR3 is made up of 15 amino acids. CDR1 is LGHNA and CDR2 is YSLEER in the germline V gene.

The CDR3 loop reads CASSDRQGATEAFF. DNA for the CDR3: TGTGCCAGCAGCGACCGACAGGGGGCAACTGAAGCTTTCTTT. The J gene is TRBJ1-1, the V gene TRBV6-2 or TRBV6-3; 10 bases fit TRBD1. The CDR3 length is 14 residues. The germline CDR1 and CDR2 sequences are MNHEY and SVGEGT. V shed 6 bases and J 5 bases; nucleotides not matched to a gene: 6.

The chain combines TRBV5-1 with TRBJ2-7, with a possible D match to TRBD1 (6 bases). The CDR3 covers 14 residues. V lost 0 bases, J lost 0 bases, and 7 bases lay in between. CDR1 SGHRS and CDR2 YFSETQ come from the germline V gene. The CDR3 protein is CASSLAGVSYEQYF. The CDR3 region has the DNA TGCGCCAGCAGCTTGGCAGGGGTCTCCTACGAGCAGTACTTC.